Shown below are 11 T cell receptor beta chains from a single sample sequenced in a study of human T cells and chemical hapten exposure. Each CDR3 protein gets one entry after TCRdb re-called the RACE reads with MiXCR. Of under 150,000 distinct CDR3 sequences listed, 9.5% to 13% are singletons. Specified time point: patch test 1, 2 weeks after DPC sensitization. Treatment indicated: therapeutic diphenylcyclopropenone sensitization with weekly scalp DPC. The sample was whole blood, taken in connection with sensitization to the hapten diphenylcyclopropenone (DPC). These receptors were taken from a woman aged 45-60 years with alopecia areata. Some clones in this sample may be carry-over from other donors' samples.

As concerns this clonotype: One end of the junction fails to match germline, which may point to a read error. CDR3 residues: CASSPDGRDQSQHF. CDR3 in DNA: TGTGCCAGCTCACCGGACGGCCGCGATCAGTCCCAGCATTTT. V is TRBV18 and J is TRBJ1-5, with D hard to call. In germline, CDR1 is KGHSH, CDR2 LQKENI. The CDR3 runs to 14 residues.

This clonotype was seen more than once but under ten times. V gene TRBV28 combines with J gene TRBJ2-7; no reliable D call. The germline gives CDR1 MDHEN, CDR2 SYDVKM. CDR3 length: 12 residues. Trimming removed 2 bases at V and 6 bases at J, with 8 bases between. CDR3 sequence reads: CASSLRVGEQYF. CDR3 coding DNA: TGTGCCAGCAGTTTAAGGGTCGGCGAGCAGTACTTC.

This chain uses TRBV7-2 with TRBJ2-1; weak D call: TRBD2 (6 bases). V lost 4 bases to trimming and J lost 8 bases, with 30 bases between them. The CDR3 runs to 19 residues. Germline loops: CDR1 SGHTA, CDR2 FQGNSA. CDR3 coding DNA: TGTGCCAGCAGCTCCCCCGAGGTCGCGGGACCATCTACGATCGATGAGCAGTTCTTC. Amino acids: CASSSPEVAGPSTIDEQFF.

This clonotype was detected many times. J is TRBJ2-6 and V is TRBV28, with D perhaps given as TRBD1 or TRBD2 (5 bases each). The V end lost 8 bases, the J end lost 7 bases, and 9 bases lay between the germline ends. Germline lookup yields CDR1 MDHEN and CDR2 SYDVKM. The CDR3 has 12 residues. The CDR3 DNA follows: TGTGCCAGCCAAGGGGACGCCAACGTCCTGACTTTC. It specifies CASQGDANVLTF.

This clonotype was observed many times. The CDR3 protein is CSAGGGTGPAGYTF. CDR3 nucleotides: TGCAGTGCTGGGGGCGGGACAGGGCCCGCTGGCTACACCTTC. The chain recombines TRBV20-1 with TRBJ1-2; 9 bases are a match to TRBD1. J was trimmed by 7 bases and V by 5 bases; bases with no gene match: 11. This CDR3 region has 14 residues. Germline-derived CDR1 and CDR2 are DFQATT and SNEGSKA (reference sequence).

This clonotype occurred many times. This rearrangement joins TRBV28 to TRBJ1-6; D is unresolved. The CDR3 spans 14 residues. V shed 5 bases and J shed 7 bases, with 12 bases lying between them. Germline V gives CDR1 MDHEN, CDR2 SYDVKM. The CDR3 DNA reads as TGTGCCAGCAGTCCAGTCCCCAGGAATTCACCCCTCCACTTT. Translating it yields CASSPVPRNSPLHF.

V usage is TRBV7-6 and J usage is TRBJ2-2; no reliable D call. The CDR3 runs 13 residues. CDR1 and CDR2 from the germline V gene are SGHVS and FNYEAQ. Trimming pared 3 bases from V and 7 bases from J, leaving 9 bases between. The CDR3 DNA follows: TGTGCCAGCAGCTTTCGTCCAAGCGGGGAGCTGTTTTTT. It is translated as CASSFRPSGELFF.

The chain is built from TRBV19 and TRBJ2-7; perhaps TRBD1 as D (5 bases). Germline-derived CDR1 and CDR2 are LNHDA and SQIVND (reference sequence). Trimming shortened V by 1 base and J by 4 bases, and 14 bases separated the two germline ends. The CDR3 runs to 15 residues. The CDR3 sequence is CASSIGSWGSYEQYF. CDR3 nucleotides: TGTGCCAGTAGTATAGGATCATGGGGCAGTTACGAGCAGTACTTC.

The V call is TRBV12-3 or TRBV12-4, the J call TRBJ1-1; D is unclear. With 7 bases removed from V and 5 bases from J, the gap between germline ends came to 17 bases. The CDR3 is 14 residues long. The CDR3 nucleotides are TGTGCCAGCATCTTGGACCTGGTTGGGACTGAAGCTTTCTTT. Encoded protein: CASILDLVGTEAFF.

This clonotype was counted at least ten times. The rearrangement joins TRBV28 to TRBJ2-7; 7 bases align to TRBD1. The J segment lost 2 bases and the V segment lost 10 bases, leaving 5 bases of the junction unmatched. Germline values: CDR1 MDHEN, CDR2 SYDVKM. CDR3 size: 12 residues. The CDR3 DNA is TGTGCCACTCGCCAGGGGGCCTACGAGCAGTACTTC. It encodes CATRQGAYEQYF.

Many counts were recorded for this clonotype. CDR3 sequence (DNA): TGCGCCAGCAGCCCATGGACTAGCGGGAGTTACGAGCAGTACTTC. The encoded protein is CASSPWTSGSYEQYF. The V gene is TRBV5-1, the J gene TRBJ2-7; 13 nucleotides match TRBD2. Per germline, CDR1 SGHRS and CDR2 YFSETQ. This CDR3 region has 15 residues. Trimming cost V 4 bases and J 4 bases; bases outside gene matches: 5.